The rows below give T cell receptor beta chains drawn from one sample of a study. TCRdb processed the 5' RACE reads anew with MiXCR; each CDR3 protein has one entry. The profile shows about 10,000 distinct CDR3 sequences, around a quarter of them singletons. The material sequenced was naive CD4+ T cells sorted from a lymph node. The source is a female donor with breast cancer. Both conserved end residues are part of each CDR3.

>TRBV30|TRBJ2-1|19
CAWDNPTLRGGGPRNEQFF
>TRBV4-2|TRBJ1-2|15
CASSHEQGNNYGYTF
>TRBV20-1|TRBJ2-7|16
CSARLLAGAFVSEQYF
>TRBV18|TRBJ2-7|15
CASSPRTSGAYEQYF
>TRBV12-3/TRBV12-4|TRBJ1-5|14
CASGFRGANQPQHF
>TRBV7-3|TRBJ2-1|15
CASSLRSGGSDEQFF
>TRBV7-7|TRBJ2-3|16
CASSIGGGGAEDTQYF
>TRBV7-6|TRBJ2-1|15
CAGSLTSAANNEQFF
>TRBV13|TRBJ2-1|18
CASTPPGLAGGGGLEQFF
>TRBV27|TRBJ1-1|15
CASSTRGGVNTEAFF